This T cell receptor (beta chain) emerged from a study of blood T cell repertoires in COVID-19. As for the study in general: COVID-19 samples, acute and convalescent, were from the United States, Italy and Spain. T cells, B-cell-depleted T cells, or PBMCs provided the cDNA or gDNA that served as material.

Method: immunoSEQ multiplex PCR; TCRdb's copy keeps in-frame clones and lacks some. The sample has 150,000 or so clones, around four fifths seen once; the top ten hold 13%. Residents of 20 to 25 US areas, aged about 18 to 95 years, made up the participants. Two negative PCRs, clearance, or symptom resolution had been documented for recovered Cohort 3 donors. Between the trimmed V and J ends, which lost 1 base and 7 bases, there was a span of 14 bases. This CDR3 has 14 residues. Germline lookup yields CDR1 SGHRS and CDR2 YFSETQ. The receptor's source is a woman aged 55-70 years who had recovered from COVID-19. What was sequenced was PBMCs or T cells enriched from blood (not recorded which). This sequence joins TRBV5-1 and TRBJ1-1, with D unresolved. The CDR3 nucleotides read TGCGCCAGCAGCTTGTCCGGGAATGGGGATGAAGCTTTCTTT. It specifies CASSLSGNGDEAFF.